Shown below are 2 T cell receptor beta chains from a single sample sequenced in a study of T-cell reconstitution after alpha-beta-depleted transplantation in children (dated by TCRdb to the mid-2010s). The treatment or condition label for this specimen denotes: allogeneic hematopoietic cell transplantation with graft depleted of TCRalphabeta T cells and CD19 B cells. The protocol used for the library was PCR. These reads were obtained on an Illumina HiSeq 2500. TCR libraries were prepared with molecular barcoding, using unique molecular identifiers to normalize TCRbeta repertoire quantification. TCRdb ran its own pipeline on the public reads, namely fastp trimming at Q25 and MiXCR clone calling, and kept in-frame beta chains. Merged by CDR3 protein, the rows form single entries marked with the most common genes and DNA. This sample is represented by about a million distinct CDR3 sequences; 25% to 30% of them were singletons. The ten largest clonotypes hold about 28% of the sample.

Sequencing used PBMCs, mostly from graft donor cells, obtained 360 days after TCRalphabeta/CD19-depleted stem cell transplant. Receptor source: a boy less than two years old who had a stem cell transplant for SCID, so the T cells may come from the graft donor.

This sequence joins TRBV28 and TRBJ2-7, with TRBD2 matching 11 bases. Trimming cost V 4 bases and J 12 bases; bases outside gene matches: 8. CDR3 length: 13 residues. Germline CDR1 reads MDHEN; CDR2 reads SYDVKM. The CDR3 DNA reads TGTGCCAGCAGTTCGGCTAGCGGGGGGTTTTGGTACTTC. It is translated as CASSSASGGFWYF.

The CDR3 nucleotides read TGTGCCAGCAGCTTAGTGGGGGCTTGGTATGGCTACACCTTC. Encoded protein: CASSLVGAWYGYTF. This chain links TRBV7-2 with TRBJ1-2, with a weak D call TRBD1 (6 bases). Per germline, CDR1 SGHTA and CDR2 FQGNSA. The V end was cut by 1 base, the J end by 5 bases, with 11 bases between. CDR3 length: 14 residues. Combining the CDR3 with reference TRBV7-2 and TRBJ1-2 gives the whole variable domain GAGVSQSPSNKVTEKGKDVELRCDPISGHTALYWYRQSLGQGLEFLIYFQGNSAPDKSGLPSDRFSAERTGGSVSTLTIQRTQQEDSAVYLCASSLVGAWYGYTFGSGTRLTVV.